The 17 T cell receptor beta chains reported below all come from one sample, sequenced in a study of T-cell reconstitution after alpha-beta-depleted transplantation in children. Unique molecular identifiers were used to barcode this TCRbeta library. TCRdb re-derived calls from the PCR reads in MiXCR, one entry per CDR3 protein. The sample shows about 900,000 distinct CDR3 sequences, about 29% of them seen only once. The sequenced sample was PBMCs, mostly from graft donor cells, obtained 360 days after TCRalphabeta/CD19-depleted stem cell transplant. The receptors were gathered from a boy less than two years old who had a stem cell transplant for SCID, so the T cells may come from the graft donor.

This clonotype was found many times. The chain uses TRBV24-1 and TRBJ2-1; tentative D call: TRBD2 (6 bases). The V gene's germline CDR1 is KGHDR and CDR2 SFDVKD. This CDR3 is built from 13 residues. Trimming pared 8 bases from V and 7 bases from J, leaving 14 bases between. DNA for the CDR3: TGTGCCACCATCGGGACTGGGATAAATGAGCAGTTCTTC. Translating gives CATIGTGINEQFF.

At least ten counts were recorded for this clonotype. Germline and junction disagree at one end, which may indicate a read error. The genes are TRBV7-2 and TRBJ2-2; D might be TRBD1 (5 bases). Germline V lookup: CDR1 SGHTA, CDR2 FQGNSA. There are 14 residues in the CDR3. CDR3 DNA: TGTGCCAGCAGTTTAGCAGGGTACACCGGGGAGCTGTTTTTT. Its protein is CASSLAGYTGELFF.

This clonotype has more than one count but fewer than ten. The rearrangement links TRBV20-1 to TRBJ1-2; 9 bases line up with TRBD1. Per the germline V gene, CDR1 is DFQATT and CDR2 is SNEGSKA (reference sequence). The V and J ends lost 3 bases and 6 bases, in that order; junction bases with no gene match: 14. This CDR3 spans 16 amino acids. CDR3 bases: TGCAGTGCTAGGTACCCAGGGACAGGGCTTCGAGATGGCTACACCTTC. It yields the protein CSARYPGTGLRDGYTF.

The rearrangement links TRBV27 to TRBJ2-7; D gene uncertain. Germline V gene data show CDR1 as MNHEY and CDR2 as SMNVEV (reference sequence). There are 14 residues in the CDR3. Trimming left V 3 bases short and J 5 bases short, with 14 bases between. CDR3 sequence reads: CASSFVPRANEQYF. The CDR3 nucleotides read TGTGCCAGCAGTTTCGTACCCCGAGCAAACGAGCAGTACTTC.

This clonotype was recorded a few times. V usage is TRBV5-5 and J usage is TRBJ2-2, with D unclear. The CDR3 is 15 residues long. Trimming took off 4 bases at V and 3 bases at J, with 13 bases between the two ends. Germline V lookup: CDR1 SGHKS, CDR2 YYEKEE (reference sequence). In nucleotides, the CDR3 is TGTGCCAGCAGCCCGTGGACGTCCGACACCGGGGAGCTGTTTTTT. This codes for CASSPWTSDTGELFF.

CDR3 sequence: CASSSGRLDEQFF. The CDR3, as DNA: TGTGCCAGCAGCTCCGGCCGCTTGGATGAGCAGTTCTTC. The chain links TRBV7-9 to TRBJ2-1; D not resolved. This CDR3 has 13 residues. V was trimmed by 4 bases and J by 8 bases, leaving 12 bases between them. Germline V CDR1 and CDR2: SEHNR, FQNEAQ (reference sequence).

This clonotype was detected a few times. The rearrangement links TRBV6-5 to TRBJ2-3; possible D gene TRBD1, 6 bases. CDR3 length: 17 amino acids. V lost 2 bases and J lost 2, with 17 bases in between. The germline CDR1 and CDR2 sequences are MNHEY and SVGAGI. DNA of the CDR3: TGTGCCAGCAGTTACCTCGACAGGCCTCCTGTCACAGATACGCAGTATTTT. It is translated as CASSYLDRPPVTDTQYF.

The rearrangement uses TRBV12-3 or TRBV12-4 and TRBJ2-7, with D perhaps TRBD1 (6 bases). CDR3 length equals 14 residues. The ends were cut back, 1 base at V and 3 bases at J, with 10 bases in the middle. The CDR3 DNA is TGTGCCAGCAGTTTAGACAGGGAGAACTACGAGCAGTACTTC. Its translation is CASSLDRENYEQYF.

This clonotype was seen a handful of times. The V call is TRBV7-2, the J call TRBJ2-7; TRBD1 agrees at 7 bases. Germline V gives CDR1 SGHTA, CDR2 FQGNSA. Trimming took 4 bases from V and 0 from J; bases not matched to a gene: 6. The CDR3 spans 15 residues. CDR3 in DNA: TGTGCCAGCAGCTCCGGACAGGCCTTCTCCTACGAGCAGTACTTC. Its protein product is CASSSGQAFSYEQYF.

This clonotype has a handful of counts. The chain recombines TRBV24-1 with TRBJ2-1, with a tentative D call TRBD1 (6 bases). Germline CDR1 and CDR2: KGHDR and SFDVKD. This CDR3 contains 14 residues. V lost 2 bases to trimming and J lost 7 bases, with 11 bases between them. CDR3 bases: TGTGCCACCAGTGATTACAGGGAAGGGAATGAGCAGTTCTTC. Amino acids: CATSDYREGNEQFF.

With respect to this clonotype: The junction and the germline gene differ at one end; a read error may be behind it. The genes are TRBV7-3 and TRBJ1-4; 12 bases agree with TRBD1. The CDR3 runs to 16 residues. Germline assignment: CDR1 SGHTA and CDR2 FQGTGA. In DNA form, the CDR3 reads TGTGCCGGCAGCAAGAAGAGGGGACAGGGGGCTGAAAAACTGTTTTTT. It yields the protein CAGSKKRGQGAEKLFF.

V usage is TRBV28 and J usage is TRBJ1-4; TRBD1 aligns across 9 bases. V lost 5 bases, J lost 6 bases, and 7 bases stayed unmatched. Germline-derived CDR1 and CDR2 are MDHEN and SYDVKM. The CDR3 contains 15 residues. The CDR3 DNA follows: TGTGCCAGCAGTCCCTGGGACAGGGACGATGAAAAACTGTTTTTT. It encodes CASSPWDRDDEKLFF.

This clonotype was seen only a few times. The chain links TRBV12-3 or TRBV12-4 to TRBJ2-4, with D possibly matching TRBD1 (5 bases). This CDR3 is 14 amino acids long. The V and J ends lost 8 bases and 0 bases respectively, with 11 bases between them. This CDR3 reads CASGQGVAKNIQYF. In DNA form, the CDR3 reads TGTGCCAGCGGACAAGGAGTAGCCAAAAACATTCAGTACTTC.

The chain couples TRBV12-3 or TRBV12-4 to TRBJ1-6, with 10 nucleotides matching TRBD1. The CDR3 totals 14 residues. The V and J ends lost 6 bases and 7 bases, in that order; junction bases with no gene match: 3. The DNA for the CDR3 is TGTGCCAGCAGAGACAGGGGGCCGAATTCACCCCTCCACTTT. Amino acids: CASRDRGPNSPLHF.

J is TRBJ2-3 and V is TRBV5-1; 9 bases fit TRBD2. The CDR3 loop spans 16 amino acids. J gave up 2 bases and V 1 base, and 5 bases lay outside the gene matches. CDR1 and CDR2 from the germline V gene are SGHRS and YFSETQ. CDR3: CASSLILAGNTDTQYF. The CDR3 DNA reads as TGCGCCAGCAGCTTGATTCTAGCGGGGAACACAGATACGCAGTATTTT.

V and J are TRBV5-1 and TRBJ2-5; TRBD2 aligns across 11 bases. Germline trimming cut 4 bases from V and 5 bases from J; bases unmatched to any gene: 7. This CDR3 spans 15 amino acids. Germline V gene lookup returns CDR1 SGHRS and CDR2 YFSETQ. CDR3 loop: CASSLLAGEGETQYF. CDR3 in DNA: TGCGCCAGCAGCCTACTAGCGGGGGAAGGGGAGACCCAGTACTTC.

V usage is TRBV20-1 and J usage is TRBJ2-3; 13 positions agree with TRBD2. CDR3 size: 17 residues. Germline V gives CDR1 DFQATT, CDR2 SNEGSKA (reference sequence). Trimming at V came to 5 bases and at J to 7 bases, leaving 15 bases not matched to a gene. The CDR3 DNA follows: TGCAGTGCTGATACTCCCCTACTAGCGGGGGGGCCCTATACGCAGTATTTT. Its protein product is CSADTPLLAGGPYTQYF.